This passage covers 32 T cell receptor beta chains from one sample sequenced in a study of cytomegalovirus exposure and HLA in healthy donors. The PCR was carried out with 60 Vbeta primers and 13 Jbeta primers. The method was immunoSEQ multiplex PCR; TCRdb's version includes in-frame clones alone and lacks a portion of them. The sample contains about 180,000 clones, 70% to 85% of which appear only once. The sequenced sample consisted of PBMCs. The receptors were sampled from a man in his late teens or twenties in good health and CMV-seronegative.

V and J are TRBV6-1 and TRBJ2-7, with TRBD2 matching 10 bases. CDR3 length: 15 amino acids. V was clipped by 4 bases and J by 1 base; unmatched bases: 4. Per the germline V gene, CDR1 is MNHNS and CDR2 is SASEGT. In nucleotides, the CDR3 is TGTGCCAGCAGTGTTCGACTAGCGGGTTCCTACGAGCAGTACTTC. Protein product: CASSVRLAGSYEQYF.

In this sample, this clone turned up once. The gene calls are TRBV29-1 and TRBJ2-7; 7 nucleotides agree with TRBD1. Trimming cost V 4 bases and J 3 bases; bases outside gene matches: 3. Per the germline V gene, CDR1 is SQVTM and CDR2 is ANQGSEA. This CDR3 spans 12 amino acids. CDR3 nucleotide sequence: TGCAGCGTTGGACAGGGCGGCTACGAGCAGTACTTC. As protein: CSVGQGGYEQYF.

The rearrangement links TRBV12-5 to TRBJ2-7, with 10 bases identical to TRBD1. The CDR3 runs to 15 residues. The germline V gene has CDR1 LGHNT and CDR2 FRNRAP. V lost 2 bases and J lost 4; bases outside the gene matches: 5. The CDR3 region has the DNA TGTGCTAGTGGTTTGTGGGACAGGGGTGAATACGAGCAGTACTTC. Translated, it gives CASGLWDRGEYEQYF.

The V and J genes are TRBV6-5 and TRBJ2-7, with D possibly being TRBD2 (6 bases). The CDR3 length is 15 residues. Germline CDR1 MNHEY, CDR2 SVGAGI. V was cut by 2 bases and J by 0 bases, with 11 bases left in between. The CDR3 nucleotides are TGTGCCAGCAGTTACGCCTCCGGGAGCTCCTACGAGCAGTACTTC. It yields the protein CASSYASGSSYEQYF.

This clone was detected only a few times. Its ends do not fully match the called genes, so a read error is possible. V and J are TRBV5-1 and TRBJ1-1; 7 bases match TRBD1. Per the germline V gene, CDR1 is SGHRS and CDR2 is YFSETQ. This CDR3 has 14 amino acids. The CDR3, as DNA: TGCGCCAGCAGCCTTACAGGGGTGAAGACTGAAGCTTTCTTT. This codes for CASSLTGVKTEAFF.

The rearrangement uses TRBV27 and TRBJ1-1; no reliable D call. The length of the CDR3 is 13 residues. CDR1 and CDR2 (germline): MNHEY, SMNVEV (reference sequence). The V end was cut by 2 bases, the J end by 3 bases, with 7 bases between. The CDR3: CASSLPGDTEAFF. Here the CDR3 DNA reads TGTGCCAGCAGTTTACCCGGAGACACTGAAGCTTTCTTT.

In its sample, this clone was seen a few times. The CDR3 is CASSLGRDYGYTF. For the CDR3, the DNA is TGCGCCAGCAGCTTGGGACGGGACTATGGCTACACCTTC. J is TRBJ1-2 and V is TRBV5-1; D unresolved. This CDR3 region has 13 residues. Trimming removed 0 bases at V and 3 bases at J, with 6 bases between. Germline V CDR1 and CDR2: SGHRS, YFSETQ.

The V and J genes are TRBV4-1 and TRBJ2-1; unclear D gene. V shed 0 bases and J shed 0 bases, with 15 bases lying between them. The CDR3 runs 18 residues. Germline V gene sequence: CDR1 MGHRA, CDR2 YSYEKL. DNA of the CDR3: TGCGCCAGCAGCCAAGAATTCGGCAGGCCAAGCTCCTACAATGAGCAGTTCTTC. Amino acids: CASSQEFGRPSSYNEQFF.

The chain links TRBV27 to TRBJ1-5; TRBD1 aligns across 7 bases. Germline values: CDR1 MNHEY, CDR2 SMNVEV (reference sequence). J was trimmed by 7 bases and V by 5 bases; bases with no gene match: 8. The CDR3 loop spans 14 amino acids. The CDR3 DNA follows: TGTGCCAGCAGTCCGAACAGGGGCGGGCAGCCCCAGCATTTT. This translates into CASSPNRGGQPQHF.

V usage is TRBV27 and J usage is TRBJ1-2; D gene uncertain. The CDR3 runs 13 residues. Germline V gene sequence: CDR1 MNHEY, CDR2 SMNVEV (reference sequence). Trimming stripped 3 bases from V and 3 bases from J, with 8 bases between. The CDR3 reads CASSLGRYYGYTF. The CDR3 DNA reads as TGTGCCAGCAGTTTGGGCAGATACTATGGCTACACCTTC.

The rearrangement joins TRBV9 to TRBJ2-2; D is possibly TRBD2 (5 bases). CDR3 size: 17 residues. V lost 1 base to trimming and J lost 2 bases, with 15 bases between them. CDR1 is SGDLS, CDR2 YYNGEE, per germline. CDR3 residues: CASSVSPGSPNTGELFF. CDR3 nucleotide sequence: TGTGCCAGCAGCGTATCGCCGGGATCACCCAACACCGGGGAGCTGTTTTTT.

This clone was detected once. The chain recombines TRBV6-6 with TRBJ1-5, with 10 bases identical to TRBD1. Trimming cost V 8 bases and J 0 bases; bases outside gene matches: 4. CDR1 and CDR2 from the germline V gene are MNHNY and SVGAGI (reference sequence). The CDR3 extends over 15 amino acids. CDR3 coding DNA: TGTGCCAGCGATGGACAGGGGGTTAGCAATCAGCCCCAGCATTTT. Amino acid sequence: CASDGQGVSNQPQHF.

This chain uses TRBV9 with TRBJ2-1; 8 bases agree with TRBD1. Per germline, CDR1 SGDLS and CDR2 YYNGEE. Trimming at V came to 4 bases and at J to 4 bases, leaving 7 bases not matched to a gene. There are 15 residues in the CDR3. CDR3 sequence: CASSQQRQGYNEQFF. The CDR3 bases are TGTGCCAGCAGCCAACAGCGACAGGGGTACAATGAGCAGTTCTTC.

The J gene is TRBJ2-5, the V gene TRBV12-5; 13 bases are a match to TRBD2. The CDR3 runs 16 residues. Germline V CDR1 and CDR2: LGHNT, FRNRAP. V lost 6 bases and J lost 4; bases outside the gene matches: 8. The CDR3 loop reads CASGSGLAGVSETQYF. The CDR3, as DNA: TGTGCTAGTGGCTCCGGACTAGCGGGGGTTTCAGAGACCCAGTACTTC. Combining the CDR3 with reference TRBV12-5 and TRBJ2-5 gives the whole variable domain DARVTQTPRHKVTEMGQEVTMRCQPILGHNTVFWYRQTMMQGLELLAYFRNRAPLDDSGMPKDRFSAEMPDATLATLKIQPSEPRDSAVYFCASGSGLAGVSETQYFGPGTRLLVL.

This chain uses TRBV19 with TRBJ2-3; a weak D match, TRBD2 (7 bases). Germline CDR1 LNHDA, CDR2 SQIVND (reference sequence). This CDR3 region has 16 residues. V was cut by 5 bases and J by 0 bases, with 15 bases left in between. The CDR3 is CASSRWGGHSTDTQYF. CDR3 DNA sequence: TGTGCCAGTAGTCGCTGGGGGGGGCATAGCACAGATACGCAGTATTTT.

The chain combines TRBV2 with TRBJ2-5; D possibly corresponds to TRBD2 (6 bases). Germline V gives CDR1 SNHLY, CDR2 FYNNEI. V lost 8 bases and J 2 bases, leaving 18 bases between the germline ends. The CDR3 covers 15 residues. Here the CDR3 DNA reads TGTGCCAGCCTGGGACTGACCAAGGGACAAGAGACCCAGTACTTC. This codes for CASLGLTKGQETQYF.

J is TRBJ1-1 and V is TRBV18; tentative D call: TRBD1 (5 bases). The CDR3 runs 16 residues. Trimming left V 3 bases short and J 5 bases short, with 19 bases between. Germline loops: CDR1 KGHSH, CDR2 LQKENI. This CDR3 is CASSPKEGMGGTEAFF. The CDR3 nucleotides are TGTGCCAGCTCACCGAAGGAAGGAATGGGGGGGACTGAAGCTTTCTTT.

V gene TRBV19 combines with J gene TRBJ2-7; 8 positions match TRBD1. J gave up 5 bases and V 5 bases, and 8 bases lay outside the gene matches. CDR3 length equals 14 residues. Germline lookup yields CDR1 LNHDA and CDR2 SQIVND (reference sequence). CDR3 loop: CASSLRTGWNEQYF. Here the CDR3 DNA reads TGTGCCAGTAGTCTCAGGACAGGGTGGAACGAGCAGTACTTC.

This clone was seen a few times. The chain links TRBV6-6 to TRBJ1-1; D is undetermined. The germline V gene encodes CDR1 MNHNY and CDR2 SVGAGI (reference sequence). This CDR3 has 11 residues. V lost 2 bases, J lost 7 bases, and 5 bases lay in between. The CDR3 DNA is TGTGCCAGCAGTTACGAGGGTGAAGCTTTCTTT. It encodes CASSYEGEAFF.

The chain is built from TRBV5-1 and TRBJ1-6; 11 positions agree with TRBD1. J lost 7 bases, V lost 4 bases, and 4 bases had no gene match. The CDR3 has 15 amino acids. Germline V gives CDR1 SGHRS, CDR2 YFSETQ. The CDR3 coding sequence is TGCGCCAGCAGCACCGGGACAGGGGGGAATTCACCCCTCCACTTT. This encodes CASSTGTGGNSPLHF.

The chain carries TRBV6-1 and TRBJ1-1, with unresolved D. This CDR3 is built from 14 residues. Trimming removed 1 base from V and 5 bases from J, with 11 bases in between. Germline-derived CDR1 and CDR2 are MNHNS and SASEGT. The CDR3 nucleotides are TGTGCCAGCAGTGAAGGCCCGGGTTCGACTGAAGCTTTCTTT. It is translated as CASSEGPGSTEAFF.

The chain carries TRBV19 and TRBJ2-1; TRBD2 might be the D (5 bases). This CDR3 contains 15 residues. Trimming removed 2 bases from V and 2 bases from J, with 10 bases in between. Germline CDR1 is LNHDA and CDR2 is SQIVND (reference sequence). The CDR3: CASSILANPYNEQFF. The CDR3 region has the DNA TGTGCCAGTAGTATATTAGCGAATCCCTACAATGAGCAGTTCTTC.

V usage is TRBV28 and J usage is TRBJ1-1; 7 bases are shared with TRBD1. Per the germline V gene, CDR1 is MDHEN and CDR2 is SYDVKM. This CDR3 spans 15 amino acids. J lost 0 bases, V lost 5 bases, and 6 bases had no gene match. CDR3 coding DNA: TGTGCCAGCAGTACTTGGACAGGACTGAACACTGAAGCTTTCTTT. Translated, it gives CASSTWTGLNTEAFF.

CDR3 DNA sequence: TGTGCCAGCAGCTTAGCCCGCTCTGGGGCCAACGTCCTGACTTTC. Residues: CASSLARSGANVLTF. J is TRBJ2-6 and V is TRBV7-9, with no clear D. Germline CDR1 SEHNR, CDR2 FQNEAQ (reference sequence). V was clipped by 0 bases and J by 0 bases, with 3 bases between them. This CDR3 is built from 15 residues.

CDR3 residues: CASSPVSLEETQYF. The CDR3 DNA is TGTGCCAGCAGCCCCGTTAGCTTGGAGGAGACCCAGTACTTC. V and J are TRBV27 and TRBJ2-5; D call uncertain. This CDR3 has 14 residues. The germline gives CDR1 MNHEY, CDR2 SMNVEV (reference sequence). V lost 6 bases to trimming and J lost 5 bases, with 16 bases between them.

CDR3 sequence: CASSLRLAGELFF. The DNA of the CDR3 is TGCGCCAGCAGCCTTAGACTAGCCGGGGAGCTGTTTTTT. V usage is TRBV4-1 and J usage is TRBJ2-2; D is possibly TRBD2 (6 bases). The CDR3 has 13 amino acids. Per the germline V gene, CDR1 is MGHRA and CDR2 is YSYEKL. The V end lost 4 bases, the J end lost 6 bases, and 9 bases lay between the germline ends.

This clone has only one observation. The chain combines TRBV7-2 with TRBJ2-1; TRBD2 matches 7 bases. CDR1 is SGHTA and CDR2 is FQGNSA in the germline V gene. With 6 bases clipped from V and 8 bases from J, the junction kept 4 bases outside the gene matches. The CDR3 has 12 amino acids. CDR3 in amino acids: CASSSTSYEQFF. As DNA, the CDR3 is TGTGCCAGCAGTTCGACTAGCTATGAGCAGTTCTTC.

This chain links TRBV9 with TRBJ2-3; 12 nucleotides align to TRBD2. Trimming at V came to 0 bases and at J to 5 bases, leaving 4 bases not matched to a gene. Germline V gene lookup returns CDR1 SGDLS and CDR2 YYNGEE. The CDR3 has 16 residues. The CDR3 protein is CASSVARLAGVDTQYF. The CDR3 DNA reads TGTGCCAGCAGCGTAGCCAGACTAGCGGGAGTAGATACGCAGTATTTT.

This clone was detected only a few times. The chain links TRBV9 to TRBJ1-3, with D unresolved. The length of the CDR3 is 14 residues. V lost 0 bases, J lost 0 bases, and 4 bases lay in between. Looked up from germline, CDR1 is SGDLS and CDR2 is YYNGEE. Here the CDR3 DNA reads TGTGCCAGCAGCGTAGGGGCCTCTGGAAACACCATATATTTT. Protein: CASSVGASGNTIYF.

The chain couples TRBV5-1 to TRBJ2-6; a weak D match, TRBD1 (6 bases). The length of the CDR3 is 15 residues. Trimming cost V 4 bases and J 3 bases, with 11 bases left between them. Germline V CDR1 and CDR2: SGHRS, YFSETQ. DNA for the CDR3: TGCGCCAGCAGCAGAAACAGGGATGGGGCCAACGTCCTGACTTTC. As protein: CASSRNRDGANVLTF.

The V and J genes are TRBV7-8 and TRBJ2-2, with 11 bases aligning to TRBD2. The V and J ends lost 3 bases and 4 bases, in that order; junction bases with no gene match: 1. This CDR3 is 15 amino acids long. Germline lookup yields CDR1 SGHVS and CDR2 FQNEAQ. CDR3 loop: CASSLLAGGTGELFF. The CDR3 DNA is TGTGCCAGCAGCTTGCTAGCGGGAGGCACCGGGGAGCTGTTTTTT.

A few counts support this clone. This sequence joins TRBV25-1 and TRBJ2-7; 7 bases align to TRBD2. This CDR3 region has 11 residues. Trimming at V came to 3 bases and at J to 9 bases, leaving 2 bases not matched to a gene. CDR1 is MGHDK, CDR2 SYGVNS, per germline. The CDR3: CASSDASGQYF. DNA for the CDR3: TGTGCCAGCAGTGATGCTAGCGGGCAGTACTTC.